This TCR beta chain was documented in a study of identical twins. Notes on the study in general: High-abundance cord blood beta clonotypes had fewer insertions; memory repertoires showed none.

Comments on this clonotype: Its antigen remains unknown.

TCRdb used MiXCR to reprocess the 5' RACE reads, holding one entry per CDR3 protein. The table records 450,000 or so distinct CDR3 sequences, 20% to 30% of them present only once. The CDR3 totals 13 residues. Germline V gene lookup returns CDR1 SEHNR and CDR2 FQNEAQ (reference sequence). V was trimmed by 5 bases and J by 4 bases, leaving 11 bases between them. These records were also assigned to another study, of T cells expressing NK-cell markers. That paper states: Sorted CD3+CD56-NKG2C+, CD3+CD56+NKG2C+ and CD3+CD56+NKG2C- T cells supplied the TCR beta repertoires. Sequenced donors, eight in total, included seven who were HCMV-seropositive and one who was seronegative. There remained a lack of clarity about HCMV specificity of expanded NKG2C+ T cell clones.

Sequencing was done on a sample of CD4+ T cells sorted from blood. The chain recombines TRBV7-9 with TRBJ1-2; tentatively, D is TRBD1 (6 bases). This clonotype was sampled from a woman aged 18-29 years in good health. In DNA, the CDR3 is TGTGCCAGCAGCCGGACAGAAAGCTATGGCTACACCTTC. This encodes CASSRTESYGYTF.